What follows is one TCR beta chain and its context. Its target is unknown. The entry originates in a study of cytomegalovirus exposure and HLA in healthy donors. PCR primers comprised 60 Vbeta and 13 Jbeta primers. Assay used: immunoSEQ multiplex PCR; TCRdb lists only in-frame clones, some missing. Among around 100,000 clones, about 70% were seen once, and the ten largest hold 8.7%. General study findings and limits: The later analysis indicated that the majority of CMV-associated TCR beta chains appeared HLA-restricted.

The CDR3 sequence is 12 residues long. The J segment lost 3 bases and the V segment lost 5 bases, leaving 3 bases of the junction unmatched. Germline values: CDR1 SQVTM, CDR2 ANQGSEA. Input material: PBMCs. The J gene is TRBJ1-1, the V gene TRBV29-1; 7 bases map to TRBD1. This TCR was recovered from a man aged 25 to 45 in good health and CMV-seropositive. The CDR3: CSVKTGDTEAFF. CDR3 coding DNA: TGCAGCGTTAAAACAGGGGACACTGAAGCTTTCTTT.